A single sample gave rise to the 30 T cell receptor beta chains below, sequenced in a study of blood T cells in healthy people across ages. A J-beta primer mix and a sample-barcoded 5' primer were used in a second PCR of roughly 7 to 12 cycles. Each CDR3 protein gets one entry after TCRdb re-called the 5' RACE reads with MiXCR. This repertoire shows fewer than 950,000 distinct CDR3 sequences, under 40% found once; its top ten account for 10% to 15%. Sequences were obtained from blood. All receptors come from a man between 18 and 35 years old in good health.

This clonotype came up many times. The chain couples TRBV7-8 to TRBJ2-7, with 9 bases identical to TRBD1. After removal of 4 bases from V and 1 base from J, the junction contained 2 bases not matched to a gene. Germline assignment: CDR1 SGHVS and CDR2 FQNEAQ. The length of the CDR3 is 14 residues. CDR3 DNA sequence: TGTGCCAGCAGCTCACAGGGGGCATCCTACGAGCAGTACTTC. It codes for CASSSQGASYEQYF.

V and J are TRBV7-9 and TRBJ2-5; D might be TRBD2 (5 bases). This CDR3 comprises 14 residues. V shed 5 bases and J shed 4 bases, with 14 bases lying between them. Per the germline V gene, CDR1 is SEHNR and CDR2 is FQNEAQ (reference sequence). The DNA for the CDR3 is TGTGCCAGCAGCGCAACTAGTTTGCGAGAGACCCAGTACTTC. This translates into CASSATSLRETQYF.

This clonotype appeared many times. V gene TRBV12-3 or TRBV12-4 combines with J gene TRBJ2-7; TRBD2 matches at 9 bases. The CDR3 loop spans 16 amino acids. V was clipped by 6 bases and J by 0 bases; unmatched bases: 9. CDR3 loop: CASSPFSGGFSYEQYF. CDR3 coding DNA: TGTGCCAGCAGCCCGTTTAGCGGGGGCTTCTCCTACGAGCAGTACTTC.

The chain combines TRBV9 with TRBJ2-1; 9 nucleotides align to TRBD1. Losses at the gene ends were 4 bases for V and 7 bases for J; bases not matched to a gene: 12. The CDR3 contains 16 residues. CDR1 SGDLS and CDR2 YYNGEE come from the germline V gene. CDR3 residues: CASSFLGQGQQNEQFF. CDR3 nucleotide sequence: TGTGCCAGCAGCTTCTTGGGACAGGGTCAACAGAATGAGCAGTTCTTC.

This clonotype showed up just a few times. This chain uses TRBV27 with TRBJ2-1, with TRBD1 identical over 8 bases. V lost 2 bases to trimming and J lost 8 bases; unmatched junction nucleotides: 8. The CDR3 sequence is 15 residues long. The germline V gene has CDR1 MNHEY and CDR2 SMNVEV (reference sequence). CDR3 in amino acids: CASSLVRQGFDEQFF. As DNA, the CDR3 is TGTGCCAGCAGTTTAGTGAGACAGGGGTTCGATGAGCAGTTCTTC.

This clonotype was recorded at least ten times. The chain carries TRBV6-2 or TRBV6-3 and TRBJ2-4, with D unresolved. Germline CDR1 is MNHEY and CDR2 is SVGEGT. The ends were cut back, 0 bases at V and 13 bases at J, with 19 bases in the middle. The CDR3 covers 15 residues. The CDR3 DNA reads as TGTGCCAGCAGTTACTCCTTTGGTACCTACGTGGAGCAGTACTTC. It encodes CASSYSFGTYVEQYF.

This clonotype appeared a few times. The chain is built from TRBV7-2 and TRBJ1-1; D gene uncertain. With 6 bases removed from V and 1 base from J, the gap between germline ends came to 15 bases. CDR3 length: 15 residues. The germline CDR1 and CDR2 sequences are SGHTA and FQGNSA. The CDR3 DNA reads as TGTGCCAGCAGTACGCGACTGCACGAGAACACTGAAGCTTTCTTT. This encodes CASSTRLHENTEAFF.

For the CDR3, the DNA is TGCAGTGCCATCCAGACGGCAGAAATTCCCTATGGCTACACCTTC. This translates into CSAIQTAEIPYGYTF. This chain joins TRBV20-1 and TRBJ1-2, with unresolved D. V was clipped by 6 bases and J by 4 bases, with 21 bases between them. The CDR3 length is 15 residues. The germline gives CDR1 DFQATT, CDR2 SNEGSKA (reference sequence).

Here the CDR3 reads CASSYLLRGDFSYEQYF. As DNA, the CDR3 is TGTGCCAGCAGTTATCTACTTCGAGGAGATTTCTCCTACGAGCAGTACTTC. This sequence joins TRBV6-2 or TRBV6-3 and TRBJ2-7; D call uncertain. The CDR3 spans 17 residues. The V end lost 3 bases, the J end lost 0 bases, and 18 bases lay between the germline ends. Germline V CDR1 and CDR2: MNHEY, SVGEGT.

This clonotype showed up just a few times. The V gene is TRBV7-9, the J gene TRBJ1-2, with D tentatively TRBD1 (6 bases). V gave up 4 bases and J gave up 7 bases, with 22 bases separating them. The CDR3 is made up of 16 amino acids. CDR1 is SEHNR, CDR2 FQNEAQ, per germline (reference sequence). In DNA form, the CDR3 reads TGTGCCAGCAGCTCCGGAACAGGGACCATCAGGGGTGGCTACACCTTC. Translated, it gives CASSSGTGTIRGGYTF.

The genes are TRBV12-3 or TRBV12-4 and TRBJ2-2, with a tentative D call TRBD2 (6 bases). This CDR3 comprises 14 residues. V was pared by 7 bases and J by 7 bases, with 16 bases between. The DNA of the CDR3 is TGTGCCAGCACCGGAGTACCGGGGGACGGGGAGCTGTTTTTT. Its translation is CASTGVPGDGELFF.

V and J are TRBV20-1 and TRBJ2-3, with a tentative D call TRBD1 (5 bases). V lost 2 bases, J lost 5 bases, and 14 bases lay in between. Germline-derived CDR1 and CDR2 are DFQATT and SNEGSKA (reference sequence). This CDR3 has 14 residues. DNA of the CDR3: TGCAGTGCTAGAATAGGGGCGTCGGTAGATACGCAGTATTTT. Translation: CSARIGASVDTQYF.

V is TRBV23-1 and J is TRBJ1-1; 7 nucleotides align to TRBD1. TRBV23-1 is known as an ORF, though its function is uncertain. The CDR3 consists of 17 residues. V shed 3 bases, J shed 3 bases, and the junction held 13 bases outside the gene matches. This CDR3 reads CASSQGDRASSDTEAFF. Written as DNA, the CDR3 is TGCGCCAGCAGTCAGGGCGACAGGGCTTCATCGGACACTGAAGCTTTCTTT.

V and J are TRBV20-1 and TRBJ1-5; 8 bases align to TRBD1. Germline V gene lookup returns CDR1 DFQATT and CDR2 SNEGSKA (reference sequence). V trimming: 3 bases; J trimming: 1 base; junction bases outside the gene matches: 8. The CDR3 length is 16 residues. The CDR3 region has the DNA TGCAGTGCTAGGGGGGACAGGAGTTTGAGCAATCAGCCCCAGCATTTT. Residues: CSARGDRSLSNQPQHF.

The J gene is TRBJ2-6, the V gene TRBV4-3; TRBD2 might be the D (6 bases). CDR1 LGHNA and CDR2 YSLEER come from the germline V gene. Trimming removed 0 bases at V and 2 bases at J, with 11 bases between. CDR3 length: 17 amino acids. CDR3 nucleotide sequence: TGCGCCAGCAGCCAAGACTGGAGGGCGGCTGGGGCCAACGTCCTGACTTTC. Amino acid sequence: CASSQDWRAAGANVLTF.

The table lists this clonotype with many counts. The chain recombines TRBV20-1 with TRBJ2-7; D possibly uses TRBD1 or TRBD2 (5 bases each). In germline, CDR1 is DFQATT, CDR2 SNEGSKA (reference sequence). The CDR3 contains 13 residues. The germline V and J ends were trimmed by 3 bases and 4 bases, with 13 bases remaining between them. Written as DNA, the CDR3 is TGCAGTGCTAGCCCGGGGCCGCAGTACGAGCAGTACTTC. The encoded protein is CSASPGPQYEQYF.

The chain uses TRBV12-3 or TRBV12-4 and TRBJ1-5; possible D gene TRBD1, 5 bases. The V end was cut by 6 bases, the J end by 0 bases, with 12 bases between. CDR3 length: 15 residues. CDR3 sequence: CASSTGLRSNQPQHF. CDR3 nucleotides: TGTGCCAGCAGCACGGGACTCCGTAGCAATCAGCCCCAGCATTTT.

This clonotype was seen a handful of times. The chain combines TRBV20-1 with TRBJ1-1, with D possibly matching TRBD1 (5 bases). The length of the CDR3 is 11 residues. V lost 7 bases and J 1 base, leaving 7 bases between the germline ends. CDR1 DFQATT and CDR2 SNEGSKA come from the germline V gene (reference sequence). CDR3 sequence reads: CSVQGNTEAFF. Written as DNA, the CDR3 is TGCAGTGTCCAGGGGAACACTGAAGCTTTCTTT.

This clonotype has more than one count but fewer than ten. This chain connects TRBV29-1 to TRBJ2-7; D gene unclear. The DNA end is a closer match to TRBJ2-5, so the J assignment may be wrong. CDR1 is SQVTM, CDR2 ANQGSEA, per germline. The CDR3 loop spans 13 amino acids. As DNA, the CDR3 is TGCAGCGTTGAGTATGGCGGTAAAGCGACCCAGTACTTC. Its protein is CSVEYGGKATQYF.

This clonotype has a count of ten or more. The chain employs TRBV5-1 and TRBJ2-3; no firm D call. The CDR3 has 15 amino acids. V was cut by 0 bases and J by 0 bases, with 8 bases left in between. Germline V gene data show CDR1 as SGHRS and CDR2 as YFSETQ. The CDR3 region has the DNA TGCGCCAGCAGCTTGGATGGACGGAGCACAGATACGCAGTATTTT. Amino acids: CASSLDGRSTDTQYF.

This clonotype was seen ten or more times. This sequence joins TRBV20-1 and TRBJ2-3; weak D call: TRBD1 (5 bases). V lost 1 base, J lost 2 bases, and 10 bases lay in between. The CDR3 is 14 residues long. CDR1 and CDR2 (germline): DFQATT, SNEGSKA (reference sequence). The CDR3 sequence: CSARAQANTDTQYF. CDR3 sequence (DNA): TGCAGTGCTAGAGCACAGGCTAACACAGATACGCAGTATTTT.

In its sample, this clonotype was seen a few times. The CDR3 region has the DNA TGTGCCAGCAGCCAACCGACAGTGAACTATGGCTACACCTTC. Its translation is CASSQPTVNYGYTF. This chain connects TRBV5-5 to TRBJ1-2, with D maybe TRBD1 (5 bases). V lost 4 bases and J lost 2, with 12 bases in between. The CDR3 is 14 amino acids. The germline gives CDR1 SGHKS, CDR2 YYEKEE (reference sequence).

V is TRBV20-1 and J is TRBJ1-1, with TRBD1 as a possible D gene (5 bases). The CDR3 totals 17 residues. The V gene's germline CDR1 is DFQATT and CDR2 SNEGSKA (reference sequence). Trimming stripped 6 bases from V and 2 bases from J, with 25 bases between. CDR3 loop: CSALGVSTGRDNTEAFF. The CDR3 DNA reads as TGCAGTGCCCTAGGGGTTTCAACGGGCAGGGATAACACTGAAGCTTTCTTT.

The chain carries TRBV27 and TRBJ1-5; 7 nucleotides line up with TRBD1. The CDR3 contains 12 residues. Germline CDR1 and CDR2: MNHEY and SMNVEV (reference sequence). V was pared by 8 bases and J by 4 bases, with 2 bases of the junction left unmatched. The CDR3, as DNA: TGTGCCAGCTGGGGACAGAATCAGCCCCAGCATTTT. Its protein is CASWGQNQPQHF.

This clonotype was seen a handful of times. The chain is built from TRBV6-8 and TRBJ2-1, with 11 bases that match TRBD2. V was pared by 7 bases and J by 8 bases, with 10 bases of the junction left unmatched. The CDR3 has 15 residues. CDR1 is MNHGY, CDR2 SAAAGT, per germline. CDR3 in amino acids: CASILSGRVTDEQFF. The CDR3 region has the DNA TGTGCCAGCATCCTTAGCGGGAGGGTAACCGATGAGCAGTTCTTC.

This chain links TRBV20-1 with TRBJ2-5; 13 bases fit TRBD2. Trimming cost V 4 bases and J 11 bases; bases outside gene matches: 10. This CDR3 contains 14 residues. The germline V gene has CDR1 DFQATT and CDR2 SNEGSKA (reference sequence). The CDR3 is CSATGTSGIKEQYF. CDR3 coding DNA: TGCAGTGCTACCGGGACTAGCGGGATCAAGGAGCAGTACTTC.

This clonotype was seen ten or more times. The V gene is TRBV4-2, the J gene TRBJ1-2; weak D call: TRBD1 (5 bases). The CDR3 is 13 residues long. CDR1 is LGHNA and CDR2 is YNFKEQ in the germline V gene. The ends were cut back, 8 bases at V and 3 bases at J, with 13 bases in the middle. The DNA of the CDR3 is TGTGCCAGCTCCACAGGAGGACACTATGGCTACACCTTC. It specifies CASSTGGHYGYTF.

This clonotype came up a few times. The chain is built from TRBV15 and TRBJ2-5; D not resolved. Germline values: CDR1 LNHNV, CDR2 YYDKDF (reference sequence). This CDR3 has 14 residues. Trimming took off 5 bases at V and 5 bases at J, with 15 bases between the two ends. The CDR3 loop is CATSGPGRLETQYF. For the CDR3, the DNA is TGTGCCACCAGCGGACCAGGACGGCTCGAGACCCAGTACTTC.

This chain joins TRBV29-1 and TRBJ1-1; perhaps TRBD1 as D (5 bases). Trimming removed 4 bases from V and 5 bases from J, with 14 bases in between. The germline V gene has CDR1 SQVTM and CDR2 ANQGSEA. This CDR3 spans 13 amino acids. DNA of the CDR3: TGCAGCGTTGTCGGGGCCGCGGGAACTGAAGCTTTCTTT. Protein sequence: CSVVGAAGTEAFF.

In nucleotides, the CDR3 is TGTGCCAGCAGCTTAGGGGACAGGGACTCCAATGAGCAGTTCTTC. As protein: CASSLGDRDSNEQFF. The rearrangement joins TRBV7-9 to TRBJ2-1, with 9 bases aligning to TRBD1. The CDR3 runs to 15 residues. Trimming cost V 1 base and J 6 bases; bases outside gene matches: 4. Germline V gene sequence: CDR1 SEHNR, CDR2 FQNEAQ (reference sequence).